The rows below give T cell receptor beta chains drawn from one sample of a study of cytomegalovirus exposure and HLA in healthy donors. Produced via immunoSEQ multiplex PCR; TCRdb's table is partial and in-frame only. Of around 110,000 clones listed, approximately 76% are singletons. Sequencing used PBMCs. These receptors were collected from a man aged 18 to 30 in good health and CMV-seronegative. CDR3s include the opening cysteine and the closing phenylalanine or tryptophan. The D gene is left open where the match is weak. Clone size, where shown, is once, few, many, or a class for clones that have expanded.

d_gene: TRBD2
v_gene: TRBV5-5
abundance: NA
j_gene: TRBJ2-3
CDR3aa: CASSFDPKWSGDLDTQYF
CDR3nt: TGTGCCAGCAGCTTCGACCCAAAGTGGAGCGGGGATCTAGATACGCAGTATTTT

d_gene: NA
v_gene: TRBV28
abundance: NA
j_gene: TRBJ1-5
CDR3aa: CASSDPGASNQPQHF
CDR3nt: TGTGCCAGCAGTGATCCGGGAGCTAGCAATCAGCCCCAGCATTTT

d_gene: NA
v_gene: TRBV6-5
abundance: once
j_gene: TRBJ1-1
CDR3aa: CASSEFGFPEAFF
CDR3nt: TGTGCCAGCAGTGAATTCGGGTTCCCTGAAGCTTTCTTT

d_gene: TRBD2
v_gene: TRBV5-1
abundance: NA
j_gene: TRBJ2-4
CDR3aa: CASSLGGLAGTKNIQYF
CDR3nt: TGCGCCAGCAGCTTGGGGGGACTAGCGGGCACCAAAAACATTCAGTACTTC

d_gene: NA
v_gene: TRBV5-4
abundance: NA
j_gene: TRBJ2-4
CDR3aa: CASSLGDTGKNIQYF
CDR3nt: TGTGCCAGCAGCTTAGGGGATACAGGAAAAAACATTCAGTACTTC

d_gene: TRBD2
v_gene: TRBV5-1
abundance: NA
j_gene: TRBJ2-3
CDR3aa: CTSSLGGADTQYF
CDR3nt: TGCACCAGCAGCTTGGGGGGGGCAGATACGCAGTATTTT

d_gene: NA
v_gene: TRBV6-1
abundance: NA
j_gene: TRBJ1-4
CDR3aa: CASSDIATNEKLFF
CDR3nt: TGTGCCAGCAGTGACATTGCAACTAATGAAAAACTGTTTTTT

d_gene: TRBD1
v_gene: TRBV6-4
abundance: NA
j_gene: TRBJ2-2
CDR3aa: CASSRTGVDTGELFF
CDR3nt: TGTGCCAGCAGCAGAACAGGGGTGGACACCGGGGAGCTGTTTTTT

d_gene: TRBD2
v_gene: TRBV19
abundance: NA
j_gene: TRBJ2-1
CDR3aa: CASSMPGLAGGPSSYNEQFF
CDR3nt: TGTGCCAGTAGTATGCCGGGACTAGCGGGGGGGCCGAGCTCCTACAATGAGCAGTTCTTC

d_gene: NA
v_gene: TRBV7-9
abundance: NA
j_gene: TRBJ1-6
CDR3aa: CASRGEQGLSSPLHF
CDR3nt: TGTGCCAGCAGGGGGGAGCAGGGGCTATCTTCACCCCTCCACTTT

d_gene: NA
v_gene: TRBV6-6
abundance: few
j_gene: TRBJ1-2
CDR3aa: CASRKQGVNYGYTF
CDR3nt: TGTGCCAGCAGGAAACAGGGAGTAAACTATGGCTACACCTTC

d_gene: NA
v_gene: TRBV7-9
abundance: NA
j_gene: TRBJ1-1
CDR3aa: CASSLVWANTEAFF
CDR3nt: TGTGCCAGCAGCTTAGTATGGGCCAACACTGAAGCTTTCTTT

d_gene: NA
v_gene: TRBV19
abundance: NA
j_gene: TRBJ1-1
CDR3aa: CASGAGGNLNTEAFF
CDR3nt: TGTGCCAGTGGGGCGGGGGGTAACTTGAACACTGAAGCTTTCTTT

d_gene: TRBD1
v_gene: TRBV7-9
abundance: few
j_gene: TRBJ1-1
CDR3aa: CASSLTTGGTEAFF
CDR3nt: TGTGCCAGCAGCTTAACGACAGGGGGCACTGAAGCTTTCTTT

d_gene: NA
v_gene: TRBV6-5
abundance: NA
j_gene: TRBJ2-7
CDR3aa: CASQGSNYEQYF
CDR3nt: TGTGCCAGCCAGGGGTCGAACTACGAGCAGTACTTC

d_gene: TRBD2
v_gene: TRBV18
abundance: NA
j_gene: TRBJ2-7
CDR3aa: CASSLSGGEGEQYF
CDR3nt: TGTGCCAGCTCCCTCAGCGGGGGAGAGGGCGAGCAGTACTTC

d_gene: NA
v_gene: TRBV28
abundance: NA
j_gene: TRBJ1-5
CDR3aa: CASQDRFNQPQHF
CDR3nt: TGTGCCAGCCAAGACAGGTTCAATCAGCCCCAGCATTTT

d_gene: NA
v_gene: TRBV28
abundance: NA
j_gene: TRBJ1-2
CDR3aa: CASTETDFYGYTF
CDR3nt: TGTGCCAGCACCGAAACAGATTTCTATGGCTACACCTTC

d_gene: NA
v_gene: TRBV7-9
abundance: NA
j_gene: TRBJ1-1
CDR3aa: CASSSTGRGTEAFF
CDR3nt: TGTGCCAGCAGCTCTACTGGCAGGGGCACTGAAGCTTTCTTT

d_gene: NA
v_gene: TRBV14
abundance: NA
j_gene: TRBJ1-4
CDR3aa: CASSQELGLNEKLFF
CDR3nt: TGTGCCAGCAGCCAAGAGTTGGGCCTTAATGAAAAACTGTTTTTT

d_gene: NA
v_gene: TRBV7-3
abundance: NA
j_gene: TRBJ2-3
CDR3aa: CASASRGTSTDTQYF
CDR3nt: TGTGCCAGCGCCTCTAGAGGTACAAGCACAGATACGCAGTATTTT

d_gene: NA
v_gene: TRBV10-3
abundance: few
j_gene: TRBJ2-3
CDR3aa: CAISERSGSDTQYF
CDR3nt: TGTGCCATCAGTGAGCGGAGCGGGTCAGATACGCAGTATTTT

d_gene: TRBD1
v_gene: TRBV9
abundance: NA
j_gene: TRBJ2-1
CDR3aa: CASSAPPGGNEQFF
CDR3nt: TGTGCCAGCAGCGCACCCCCAGGGGGAAATGAGCAGTTCTTC

d_gene: NA
v_gene: TRBV6-1
abundance: NA
j_gene: TRBJ2-1
CDR3aa: CASSDPLGGDLDEQFF
CDR3nt: TGTGCCAGCAGTGACCCCCTAGGAGGGGATTTGGATGAGCAGTTCTTC

d_gene: TRBD2
v_gene: TRBV7-2
abundance: NA
j_gene: TRBJ2-5
CDR3aa: CASSLGLAGGVSETQYF
CDR3nt: TGTGCCAGCAGCTTAGGGCTAGCGGGGGGTGTGTCAGAGACCCAGTACTTC

d_gene: NA
v_gene: TRBV16
abundance: NA
j_gene: TRBJ1-6
CDR3aa: CASSPTQGGSPLHF
CDR3nt: TGTGCCAGCAGCCCTACCCAAGGCGGTTCACCCCTCCACTTT

d_gene: NA
v_gene: TRBV5-1
abundance: NA
j_gene: TRBJ1-1
CDR3aa: CASSLQGMNTEAFF
CDR3nt: TGCGCCAGCAGCTTGCAGGGCATGAACACTGAAGCTTTCTTT

d_gene: TRBD1
v_gene: TRBV11-2
abundance: NA
j_gene: TRBJ1-1
CDR3aa: CASRQDRARNTEAFF
CDR3nt: TGTGCCAGCAGACAAGACAGGGCTAGAAACACTGAAGCTTTCTTT

d_gene: NA
v_gene: TRBV19
abundance: NA
j_gene: TRBJ2-7
CDR3aa: CASSPTTTYEQYF
CDR3nt: TGTGCCAGTAGTCCCACTACAACCTACGAGCAGTACTTC

d_gene: NA
v_gene: TRBV2
abundance: NA
j_gene: TRBJ1-6
CDR3aa: CASSEVRGSPLHF
CDR3nt: TGTGCCAGCAGTGAAGTGCGGGGTTCACCCCTCCACTTT

d_gene: TRBD1
v_gene: TRBV7-2
abundance: few
j_gene: TRBJ2-7
CDR3aa: CASSLTAGTGDKVF
CDR3nt: TGTGCCAGCAGCTTAACCGCCGGGACAGGGGATAAAGTCTTC

d_gene: TRBD2
v_gene: TRBV18
abundance: NA
j_gene: TRBJ2-3
CDR3aa: CASSSRLAGHPASTDTQYF
CDR3nt: TGTGCCAGCTCATCACGACTAGCGGGGCACCCAGCCTCAACAGATACGCAGTATTTT

d_gene: NA
v_gene: TRBV7-8
abundance: once
j_gene: TRBJ2-7
CDR3aa: CASSERGRRTYEQYF
CDR3nt: TGTGCCAGCAGCGAACGAGGAAGGAGGACCTACGAGCAGTACTTC